This is a list of T cell receptor beta chains from one sample in a study of T cell repertoires in cytomegalovirus infection. TCRdb recomputed calls from the reads with MiXCR, one row per CDR3 protein. This sample has 650,000 to 850,000 distinct CDR3 sequences, with almost 30% found just once. Antigen specificity for these receptors is unknown. The sample here was cultured CD8+ T cells from PBMCs, taken from culture after CMV antigen stimulation. Every receptor here comes from a human donor in good health (CMV status not recorded). Some clones in this sample may be carry-over from other donors' samples. The CDR3 runs from the conserved cysteine through the conserved F or W. D genes are given only for firm matches. Clone size is not always given. Where it is, it says once, few, many or a class for expanded clones.

- TRBJ2-2 TRBD1 TRBV29-1 TGCAGCGTAGAGGACAGGGCCCCGAACACCGGGGAGCTGTTTTTT CSVEDRAPNTGELFF
- TRBJ2-2 - TRBV5-4 TGTGCCAGCAGGGGACCCGAGGGAGCCGGGGAGCTGTTTTTT CASRGPEGAGELFF
- TRBJ1-5 TRBD1 TRBV4-1 TGCGCCAGCAGCGAAACAGGGGAAACCCAGCATTTT CASSETGETQHF
- TRBJ2-5 TRBD2 TRBV20-1 TGCAGTGCTAGCGGACTAGCGGGGGAGACCCAGTACTTC CSASGLAGETQYF
few TRBJ2-1 - TRBV14 TGTGCCAGCAGCCAAGAATTTCAGGGGTTTGAGCAGTTCTTC CASSQEFQGFEQFF
- TRBJ2-2 - TRBV2 TGTGCCAGCAGTGAAGGGCTTGACAGGGACTGGGAGCTGTTTTTT CASSEGLDRDWELFF
many TRBJ2-1 - TRBV7-2 TGTGCCAGCAGCTTAATAGGGGGGTTCGGCAATGAGCAGTTCTTC CASSLIGGFGNEQFF
few TRBJ1-5 TRBD1 TRBV5-5 TGTGCCAGCAGCCCGGGGAAGGGGGCTCAGCCCCAGCATTTT CASSPGKGAQPQHF
few TRBJ2-5 - TRBV6-6 TGTGCCAGCAGTCCAGCAGGGATAATGGAGACCCAGTACTTC CASSPAGIMETQYF
- TRBJ2-1 TRBD1 TRBV29-1 TGCAGCGTTGAAAGGTGGGACAGGGTACGCAATGAGCAGTTCTTC CSVERWDRVRNEQFF
few TRBJ1-4 - TRBV7-9 TGTGCCAGCAGTTACCCGGGACAAGCTAATGAAAAACTGTTTTTT CASSYPGQANEKLFF
few TRBJ2-5 - TRBV7-6 TGTGCCAGCAGCGAGGGACAAGAGACCCAGTACTTC CASSEGQETQYF
many TRBJ2-5 TRBD1 TRBV7-8 TGTGCCAGCAGCTCCCCGGCGGGACAGGGGTTTGGAGAGACCCAGTACTTC CASSSPAGQGFGETQYF
- TRBJ1-1 - TRBV7-9 TGTGCCAGCAGCTTAGTTCTGGGAATGAACACTGAAGCTTTCTTT CASSLVLGMNTEAFF
- TRBJ2-1 TRBD1 TRBV7-6 TGTGCCAGCAGCTGGACAGGGGAGACGAATGAGCAGTTCTTC CASSWTGETNEQFF
few TRBJ2-1 - TRBV7-9 TGTGCCAGCAGCTTACCCCCGGTCAATGAGCAGTTCTTC CASSLPPVNEQFF
- TRBJ2-1 - TRBV7-6 TGTGCCAGCAGCTTAGCGGAGACCAGAAATGAGCAGTTCTTC CASSLAETRNEQFF
- TRBJ2-5 - TRBV27 TGTGCCAGCAGTTTTGGGGCGGGAATAGAGACCCAGTACTTC CASSFGAGIETQYF
many TRBJ1-5 - TRBV6-2/TRBV6-3 TGTGCCAGCACCGACACATATAGCAATCAGCCCCAGCATTTT CASTDTYSNQPQHF
many TRBJ2-7 TRBD2 TRBV7-8 TGTGCCAGCAGCTGGGAGGGCTACGAGCAGTACTTC CASSWEGYEQYF
many TRBJ1-2 TRBD1 TRBV4-1 TGCGCCAGCGCTGGACAGGGGGGGCGCGGCTACACCTTC CASAGQGGRGYTF
- TRBJ1-1 TRBD1 TRBV28 TGTGCCAGCAGTTTCGTCCGGGACAGGAACACTGAAGCTTTCTTT CASSFVRDRNTEAFF
many TRBJ2-7 TRBD2 TRBV6-1 TGTGCCAGCAGTGAAGCACGGGGGGGAAGCTCCTACGAGCAGTACTTC CASSEARGGSSYEQYF
- TRBJ2-7 TRBD2 TRBV2 TGTGCCAGCGATGGAAGGACTAGCCGGCGTGAGCAGTACTTC CASDGRTSRREQYF
few TRBJ1-6 - TRBV27 TGTGCCAGCAGTTGGGGGGTTTCACCCCTCCACTTT CASSWGVSPLHF
- TRBJ2-1 - TRBV27 TGTGCCAGCAGCTACCACCCGCATGAGCAGTTCTTC CASSYHPHEQFF
- TRBJ1-1 - TRBV23-1 TGCGCCAGCGGCATGACAGGATATGGCACTGAAGCTTTCTTT CASGMTGYGTEAFF
- TRBJ2-7 - TRBV13 TGTGCCAGCAGCTTAGCCATTAGGGCTAACGAGCAGTACTTC CASSLAIRANEQYF
many TRBJ2-1 TRBD2 TRBV7-6 TGTGCCAGCAGCTTTGTAGCGGGGGATCACAATGAGCAGTTCTTC CASSFVAGDHNEQFF
many TRBJ2-1 - TRBV6-6 TGTGCCAGCAGTTACTCGATGGAGTACAATGAGCAGTTCTTC CASSYSMEYNEQFF
- TRBJ2-3 - TRBV4-1 TGCGCCAGCAGCCAAGATATGACCCCGATCGACGATACGCAGTATTTT CASSQDMTPIDDTQYF
- TRBJ2-5 - TRBV14 TGTGCCAGCAGCCAAGATGATAGCTGGTACCAAGAGACCCAGTACTTC CASSQDDSWYQETQYF
- TRBJ1-1 TRBD1 TRBV6-8 TGTGCCAGCAGTTACCGGAAGATTCAGGGGGGCCCATGGGAGACTGAAGCTTTCTTT CASSYRKIQGGPWETEAFF
few TRBJ2-1 - TRBV19 TGTGCCAGTAGTATTGCTGGGGACTACAATGAGCAGTTCTTC CASSIAGDYNEQFF
many TRBJ2-1 - TRBV7-6 TGTGCCAGCAGCCAAACCGGGGGCTCGGACTACAATGAGCAGTTCTTC CASSQTGGSDYNEQFF
- TRBJ2-1 - TRBV3-1 TGTGCCAGCAGCCAAGAATTGAGACTACCCTACAATGAGCAGTTCTTC CASSQELRLPYNEQFF
- TRBJ2-7 - TRBV7-9 TGTGCCAGCGTGGCAGGGTCCTACGAGCAGTACTTC CASVAGSYEQYF
- TRBJ1-1 - TRBV27 TGTGCCAGCAGTCCGGGGCCTACCGGAGCTTTCTTT CASSPGPTGAFF
- TRBJ2-1 - TRBV11-1 TGTGCCATCAATCGCGGGGACTCCTACAATGAGCAGTTCTTC CAINRGDSYNEQFF
- TRBJ2-1 - TRBV14 TGTGCCAGCAGCCAAGGGGTGGGGAATGAGCAGTTCTTC CASSQGVGNEQFF
many TRBJ1-1 - TRBV12-3/TRBV12-4 TGTGCCAGCAGTAGGGTCCTTAACACTGAAGCTTTCTTT CASSRVLNTEAFF
- TRBJ2-5 TRBD1 TRBV11-2 TGTGCCAGCAGCCATCGGGACAGGGGAGAGACCCAGTACTTC CASSHRDRGETQYF
many TRBJ1-4 TRBD1 TRBV12-3/TRBV12-4 TGTGCCAGCAGTTCCGAATACAGGGGAACTAATGAAAAACTGTTTTTT CASSSEYRGTNEKLFF
- TRBJ2-3 TRBD1 TRBV29-1 TGCAGCGTTGAGGGGACAGGACGCACAGATACGCAGTATTTT CSVEGTGRTDTQYF
- TRBJ2-1 TRBD1 TRBV25-1 TGTGCCAGCAAGCAGGGGGCAGTTAATGAGCAGTTCTTC CASKQGAVNEQFF
- TRBJ2-3 - TRBV7-7 TGTGCTAGCAGCCAAAGCCCTAGCGGCACAGATACGCAGTATTTT CASSQSPSGTDTQYF
few TRBJ2-1 TRBD2 TRBV27 TGTGCCAGCAGTTGGGTAGCGGGGGCTCAAAGGGATGAGCAGTTCTTC CASSWVAGAQRDEQFF
many TRBJ2-2 - TRBV7-8 TGTGCCAGCAGCTTAGTTCAAGGTTACACCGGGGAGCTGTTTTTT CASSLVQGYTGELFF
many TRBJ1-1 TRBD1 TRBV19 TGTGCCAGTAGGGTGACAGGGCCCCCTGAAGCTTTCTTT CASRVTGPPEAFF
many TRBJ2-1 TRBD2 TRBV6-2/TRBV6-3 TGTGCCAGCAGTTATAATCCCCGCGGGGGTGAATCCTACAATGAGCAGTTCTTC CASSYNPRGGESYNEQFF
once TRBJ1-2 - TRBV29-1 TGCAGCGTTGAAGTGTACGGGACGAACACCGGCTACACCTTC CSVEVYGTNTGYTF
- TRBJ2-1 TRBD2 TRBV7-8 TGTGCCAGCAGCCCCCACGGGGGGGTAGTAACCGATGAGCAGTTCTTC CASSPHGGVVTDEQFF
many TRBJ2-5 TRBD2 TRBV28 TGTGCCAGCAGCTCGGTTATAGGGACTAGCCAAGAGACCCAGTACTTC CASSSVIGTSQETQYF
- TRBJ2-1 TRBD2 TRBV6-2/TRBV6-3 TGTGCCAGCAGTTACTCAAAGCGGGGGCACAATGAGCAGTTCTTC CASSYSKRGHNEQFF
- TRBJ1-5 - TRBV19 TGTGCCAGTGCCACAGGGATCCAGCCCCAGCATTTT CASATGIQPQHF
- TRBJ2-5 TRBD2 TRBV6-2/TRBV6-3 TGTGCCAGCAGCTCTGACACGGGAGGACTAGCGGGGGCCCAAGAGACCCAGTACTTC CASSSDTGGLAGAQETQYF
many TRBJ2-7 TRBD1 TRBV6-5 TGTGCCAGCAGTTACGGGCCCGCACAGGGGGGCTACGAGCAGTACTTC CASSYGPAQGGYEQYF
many TRBJ2-1 - TRBV7-2 TGTGCCAGCAGCTTGTCTCCAGGGGATATCTCCTACAATGAGCAGTTCTTC CASSLSPGDISYNEQFF
few TRBJ2-1 - TRBV27 TGTGCCAGCAGTTTGGCCGGACGGAACTACAATGAGCAGTTCTTC CASSLAGRNYNEQFF